This T cell receptor (beta chain) was sequenced in a study of shared clonotypes between healthy human individuals. Study observations and caveats: Memory subsets generally showed smaller estimated richness than naive subsets did.

Healthy adults negative for HIV, lacking recent acute infections or vaccinations, served as donors. Here immunoSEQ multiplex PCR was the method, and the copy in TCRdb shows in-frame clones only, minus some. The sample consists of 700,000 or so clones, about two thirds of them appearing once. Germline CDR1 is LNHDA and CDR2 is SQIVND (reference sequence). This CDR3 comprises 15 residues. V was pared by 7 bases and J by 1 base, with 16 bases between. Note on this clone: Its target is unknown.

The TCR was taken from a woman aged 30 to 39 in good health. The sample comprised memory CD4+ T cells sorted from blood. Subset given: CD45RA-negative fraction. The chain carries TRBV19 and TRBJ1-2; D is ambiguous. The CDR3 reads CASNSPGKDNYGYTF. The CDR3 DNA is TGTGCCAGTAACAGCCCCGGGAAGGATAACTATGGCTACACCTTC.